This TCR beta chain was documented in a study of metastatic and nonmetastatic thyroid tumors. As for the study in general: Both malignant and benign thyroid patients supplied peripheral blood and tumor or nodule tissue samples, across which the repertoires of these patients were then compared. Study outcomes and limitations: Relative to benign nodules, malignant thyroid tumors were reportedly characterized by significantly elevated TCR beta diversity in blood and tumor.

Looked up from germline, CDR1 is MNHEY and CDR2 is SVGAGI. Trimming left V 2 bases short and J 3 bases short, with 11 bases between. The CDR3 is 14 residues long. This clone turned up a few times. What it binds is unknown. Every patient was untreated before thyroid surgery. Original methodology: For papillary thyroid cancer, a distant-metastasis classifier was constructed from CDR3 differences observed across clinicopathological groups. TCRdb re-clonotyped the PCR reads via MiXCR. TCRdb, not the original authors, processed these V and J calls. The sample includes 45,000 to 65,000 clones, more than 20% of them seen just once.

This chain uses TRBV6-5 with TRBJ2-7; D is possibly TRBD2 (6 bases). The TCR was taken from a female donor with papillary thyroid cancer or a benign thyroid nodule (not recorded which). Some clones in this sample may be carry-over from other donors' samples. Input material: blood. This CDR3 reads CASSYGGPVYEQYF. For the CDR3, the DNA is TGTGCCAGCAGTTACGGAGGGCCAGTCTACGAGCAGTACTTC.